The 10 T cell receptor beta chains below all came from one sample that was sequenced in a study of technical replicates of blood from a few donors. Sequencing used immunoSEQ multiplex PCR; TCRdb keeps in-frame clones, though not all of them. The sample contains more than 90,000 clones, 96% of which appear only once. Sequencing used T cells isolated from PBMCs. These receptors all stem from a human donor in good health.

The CDR3 loop reads CASSERGAYEQYF. The DNA for the CDR3 is TGTGCCAGCAGTGAGCGGGGAGCCTACGAGCAGTACTTC. The chain carries TRBV6-1 and TRBJ2-7; D perhaps matches TRBD2 (6 bases). Germline values: CDR1 MNHNS, CDR2 SASEGT. There are 13 residues in the CDR3. V lost 3 bases and J lost 2, with 8 bases in between.

The rearrangement uses TRBV7-9 and TRBJ1-1; D unclear. Looked up from germline, CDR1 is SEHNR and CDR2 is FQNEAQ (reference sequence). Trimming removed 1 base from V and 10 bases from J, with 10 bases in between. CDR3 length: 12 residues. The CDR3 is CASSLGTPRAFF. Here the CDR3 DNA reads TGTGCCAGCAGCTTAGGAACTCCGAGAGCTTTCTTT.

The rearrangement joins TRBV11-3 to TRBJ2-7; possible D gene TRBD1, 6 bases. The germline gives CDR1 SGHNT, CDR2 YENEEA. V dropped 5 bases and J dropped 0 bases, with 14 bases sitting between them. The CDR3 totals 15 residues. The CDR3 sequence is CASSLLTGDSYEQYF. CDR3 DNA: TGTGCCAGCAGCCTACTGACAGGAGACTCCTACGAGCAGTACTTC. Complete variable domain (other parts from reference TRBV11-3 and TRBJ2-7): EAGVVQSPRYKIIEKKQPVAFWCNPISGHNTLYWYLQNLGQGPELLIRYENEEAVDDSQLPKDRFSAERLKGVDSTLKIQPAELGDSAVYLCASSLLTGDSYEQYFGPGTRLTVT.

The gene calls are TRBV7-2 and TRBJ2-3; 9 bases line up with TRBD2. This CDR3 contains 16 residues. CDR1 SGHTA and CDR2 FQGNSA come from the germline V gene. V trimming: 3 bases; J trimming: 0 bases; junction bases outside the gene matches: 4. CDR3 loop: CASSLQGTSSTDTQYF. DNA for the CDR3: TGTGCCAGCAGCTTGCAAGGGACTAGCAGCACAGATACGCAGTATTTT.

This clone was counted once. The V and J genes are TRBV27 and TRBJ2-1; TRBD1 might be the D (6 bases). The germline CDR1 and CDR2 sequences are MNHEY and SMNVEV (reference sequence). The CDR3 runs to 14 residues. Trimming took off 3 bases at V and 16 bases at J, with 22 bases between the two ends. For the CDR3, the DNA is TGTGCCAGCAGTTTCAGGGGCGGACCGTATAGCGAATTCTTC. Protein sequence: CASSFRGGPYSEFF.

Here the CDR3 reads CASSAPTVGGATKDTQYF. The DNA of the CDR3 is TGTGCCAGCAGTGCCCCCACTGTGGGCGGGGCGACCAAAGATACGCAGTATTTT. This chain joins TRBV2 and TRBJ2-3, with D possibly TRBD2 on 6 matching bases. Trimming pared 4 bases from V and 5 bases from J, leaving 25 bases between. The length of the CDR3 is 18 residues. Germline V lookup: CDR1 SNHLY, CDR2 FYNNEI.

This chain connects TRBV2 to TRBJ2-5, with 8 bases fitting TRBD2. This CDR3 region has 17 residues. V shed 6 bases and J 5 bases; nucleotides not matched to a gene: 17. Germline lookup yields CDR1 SNHLY and CDR2 FYNNEI. CDR3: CASRGTSGKILWETQYF. As DNA, the CDR3 is TGTGCCAGCAGGGGGACTAGTGGGAAGATTCTTTGGGAGACCCAGTACTTC.

The chain combines TRBV10-2 with TRBJ2-2, with D hard to call. The V and J ends lost 7 bases and 1 base respectively, with 7 bases between them. There are 13 residues in the CDR3. Germline CDR1 and CDR2: WSHSY and SAAADI. In DNA, the CDR3 is TGCGCCAGCATGAAGAGGAACACCGGGGAGCTGTTTTTT. As protein: CASMKRNTGELFF.

The V and J genes are TRBV28 and TRBJ2-7, with D tentatively TRBD2 (6 bases). The CDR3 totals 17 residues. V was shortened by 4 bases and J by 4 bases, with 23 bases between the two germline ends. Germline CDR1 reads MDHEN; CDR2 reads SYDVKM. The CDR3 loop is CASSSPLRDGGEYEQYF. The CDR3 bases are TGTGCCAGCAGTTCTCCCCTTCGGGACGGAGGGGAGTACGAGCAGTACTTC.

The genes are TRBV6-4 and TRBJ2-3, with 9 bases aligning to TRBD1. Unmatched junction bases numbered 5, after V lost 3 bases and J lost 4 bases. The CDR3 extends over 15 amino acids. CDR1 is MRHNA and CDR2 is SNTAGT in the germline V gene. Written as DNA, the CDR3 is TGTGCCAGCAGTGAGGAGGACAGGGGATCAGATACGCAGTATTTT. Encoded protein: CASSEEDRGSDTQYF.